This entry concerns a single TCR beta chain. The antigen is undetermined. This entry belongs to a study of cytomegalovirus exposure and HLA in healthy donors. Study outcomes and limitations: Most TCR sequences proved rare, with some public TCRs found in many donors. TCR beta V- and J-gene trimming was later associated with a missense DCLRE1C variant.

V gave up 0 bases and J gave up 2 bases; unmatched junction bases: 10. CDR3 length: 17 amino acids. CDR1 is SGDLS and CDR2 is YYNGEE in the germline V gene. PCR primers comprised 60 Vbeta and 13 Jbeta primers. Some clones are missing from TCRdb's copy, which holds only in-frame ones; the method was immunoSEQ multiplex PCR. The sample comprises approximately 150,000 clones, 64% of which are singletons, and roughly 3.1% rests with the top ten. The chain couples TRBV9 to TRBJ1-2; 7 bases map to TRBD1. The specimen sequenced was PBMCs. The sequence derives from a woman in her thirties in good health and CMV-seropositive. The CDR3 bases are TGTGCCAGCAGCGTAGCTGGCCAGGGGGGCGCAAACTATGGCTACACCTTC. This sequence encodes CASSVAGQGGANYGYTF.